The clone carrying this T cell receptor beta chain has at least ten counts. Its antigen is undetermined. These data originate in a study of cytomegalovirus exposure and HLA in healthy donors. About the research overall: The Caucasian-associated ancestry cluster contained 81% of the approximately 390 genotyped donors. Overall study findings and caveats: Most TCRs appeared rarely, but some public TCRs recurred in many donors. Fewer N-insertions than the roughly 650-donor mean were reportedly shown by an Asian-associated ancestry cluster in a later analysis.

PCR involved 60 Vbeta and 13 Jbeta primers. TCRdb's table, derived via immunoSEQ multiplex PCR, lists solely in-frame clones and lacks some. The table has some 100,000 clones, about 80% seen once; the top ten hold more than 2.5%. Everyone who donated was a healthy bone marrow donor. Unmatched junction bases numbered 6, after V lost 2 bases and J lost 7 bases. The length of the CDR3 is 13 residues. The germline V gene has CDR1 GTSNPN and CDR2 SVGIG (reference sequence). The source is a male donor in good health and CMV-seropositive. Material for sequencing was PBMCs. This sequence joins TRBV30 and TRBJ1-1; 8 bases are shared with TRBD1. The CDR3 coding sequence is TGTGCCTGGAGTTTTCAGGGGGCGAGTGAAGCTTTCTTT. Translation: CAWSFQGASEAFF. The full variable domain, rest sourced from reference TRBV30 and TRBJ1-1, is SQTIHQWPATLVQPVGSPLSLECTVEGTSNPNLYWYRQAAGRGLQLLFYSVGIGQISSEVPQNLSASRPQDRQFILSSKKLLLSDSGFYLCAWSFQGASEAFFGQGTRLTVV.